This entry features one T cell receptor beta chain sequence. Its antigen is as yet unknown. These data originate in a study of cytomegalovirus exposure and HLA in healthy donors. Study-wide results and caveats: Some V segments, including TRBV6-2 and TRBV6-3, were excluded as indistinguishable.

Between the trimmed V and J ends, which lost 5 bases and 6 bases, there was a span of 8 bases. Germline values: CDR1 SGHTA, CDR2 FQGNSA. The CDR3 has 12 amino acids. With 60 Vbeta and 13 Jbeta primers, the PCR was carried out. The data were produced by immunoSEQ multiplex PCR, yet TCRdb's version contains in-frame clones alone and is incomplete. The sample holds 75,000 to 95,000 clones, 84% seen once. V usage is TRBV7-2 and J usage is TRBJ1-5, with D tentatively TRBD1 (6 bases). This sequence was found in a man between 18 and 29 years old in good health and CMV-seronegative. Material: PBMCs. The CDR3 nucleotides are TGTGCCAGCAGCCCCAGGGGTCAGCCCCAGCATTTT. Its protein is CASSPRGQPQHF.